These 28 T cell receptor beta chains came from one sample sequenced in a study of tumor and adjacent non-tumor tissue in lung cancer. No cell sorting was done before RNA was extracted from the tissue. The library came from three nested PCR rounds adapted from ARM-PCR protocols. TCRdb passed the multiplex PCR reads through MiXCR, listing each CDR3 protein once. The table has 90,000 to 130,000 distinct CDR3 sequences, approximately 84% seen once. The sequencing sample was made of lung tumor tissue. The receptors shown here come from a man in his 70s with non-small cell lung cancer.

The chain uses TRBV29-1 and TRBJ2-3; no definite D call. The CDR3 is 15 residues long. Per germline, CDR1 SQVTM and CDR2 ANQGSEA. Trimming took off 7 bases at V and 1 base at J, with 18 bases between the two ends. This chain's CDR3 is CSANPTSEGTDTQYF. In DNA, the CDR3 is TGCAGCGCAAACCCGACCAGCGAGGGCACAGATACGCAGTATTTT.

CDR3 nucleotides: TGCGCCTCCAAGGGATGTGCAACGAGGGGTGGGGAGACCCAGTACTTC. Residues: CASKGCATRGGETQYF. The V and J genes are TRBV10-2 and TRBJ2-5; the D gene could be TRBD1 or TRBD2 (5 bases each). V was cut by 11 bases and J by 5 bases, with 27 bases left in between. The CDR3 length is 16 residues. Germline V gene lookup returns CDR1 WSHSY and CDR2 SAAADI.

Of note for this clonotype: Compared with germline, one end of the junction differs, possibly owing to a read error. The chain has TRBV7-8 and TRBJ1-6; 7 bases fit TRBD1. This CDR3 has 17 amino acids. Germline V gene sequence: CDR1 SGHVS, CDR2 FQNEAQ. The CDR3 is CASSRDRGQTYNSPLYF. The CDR3 nucleotides read TGTGCCAGCAGCCGAGATAGGGGACAGACTTATAATTCACCCCTCTACTTT.

A remark on this clonotype: At one end, the junction sequence differs from germline, possibly due to a read error. J is TRBJ1-5 and V is TRBV6-1; D is unresolved. Germline CDR1 is MNHNS and CDR2 is SASEGT. The CDR3 totals 11 residues. Written as DNA, the CDR3 is TGTGCCAGCACTGGTGATCAGTCCCAGGATTTT. This codes for CASTGDQSQDF.

A single count supports this clonotype. The CDR3 does not end in the conserved phenylalanine or tryptophan, so this is likely a read error. This CDR3 reads CASTYDPDRGRTDTQYL. DNA of the CDR3: TGTGCAAGCACTTACGATCCAGACAGGGGGCGCACAGATACGCAGTATCTT. The rearrangement links TRBV6-6 to TRBJ2-3, with 10 positions matching TRBD1. CDR1 and CDR2 (germline): MNHNY, SVGAGI (reference sequence). The length of the CDR3 is 17 residues.

To note about this clonotype: The missing conserved phenylalanine or tryptophan at the end of this CDR3 makes a read error likely. The gene calls are TRBV28 and TRBJ1-2; D is unresolved. The germline V and J ends were trimmed by 8 bases and 6 bases, with 19 bases remaining between them. Germline V gene lookup returns CDR1 MDHEN and CDR2 SYDVKM. The CDR3 is 14 amino acids. CDR3 residues: CASHNSGTRNGYTL. CDR3 DNA sequence: TGTGCCAGCCACAATTCAGGTACACGCAATGGCTACACCTTA.

In regard to this clonotype: This may arise from a read error, as a much more abundant clone is one base away. V gene TRBV30 combines with J gene TRBJ2-2, with D maybe TRBD2 (6 bases). Looked up from germline, CDR1 is GTSNPN and CDR2 is SVGIG (reference sequence). The CDR3 contains 13 residues. DNA for the CDR3: TGTGCCTGGTCCGGGAGCAACACCGGGGAGCTGTTATTT. Encoded protein: CAWSGSNTGELLF.

This clonotype showed up just a few times. The rearrangement uses TRBV5-6 and TRBJ1-1; tentatively, D is TRBD1 (6 bases). Germline CDR1 is SGHDT and CDR2 is YYEEEE. This CDR3 has 14 residues. V was shortened by 4 bases and J by 8 bases, with 18 bases between the two germline ends. The CDR3, as DNA: TGTGCCAGCAGCCCTAGGGGGGCTGCCACCGAAGCTTTCTTT. Translation gives CASSPRGAATEAFF.

As for this clonotype: The germline gene is not matched at one end of the junction; a read error may be the cause. This chain links TRBV12-5 with TRBJ2-7; 10 nucleotides align to TRBD2. This CDR3 has 18 residues. Germline loops: CDR1 LGHNT, CDR2 FRNRAP. The CDR3 nucleotides are TGTGCCAGTGGTTTGGTAAGGAGCGGGGGGGCCGGGCCCTACAAGCAGTACTTC. Translation: CASGLVRSGGAGPYKQYF.

This clonotype was seen a single time. A much larger clone lies one base from this, so it may be a read error. The rearrangement uses TRBV28 and TRBJ2-7; D call uncertain. From germline, CDR1 is MDHEN and CDR2 SYDVKM. The CDR3 runs to 12 residues. This CDR3 is CTSSLPRGRQYF. The CDR3, as DNA: TGTACCAGCAGTTTACCGCGTGGAAGGCAGTACTTC.

The rearrangement joins TRBV6-5 to TRBJ2-5; D is undetermined. V lost 3 bases to trimming and J lost 7 bases, with 18 bases between them. This CDR3 has 15 residues. Germline V gene lookup returns CDR1 MNHEY and CDR2 SVGAGI. CDR3 loop: CASSYIGPVAGTQYF. The CDR3 DNA reads as TGTGCCAGCAGTTATATCGGTCCAGTAGCAGGGACCCAGTACTTC.

This clonotype appeared many times. V is TRBV30 and J is TRBJ1-4; D remains ambiguous. The CDR3 runs to 15 residues. Trimming cost V 5 bases and J 5 bases, with 18 bases left between them. The germline gives CDR1 GTSNPN, CDR2 SVGIG (reference sequence). The CDR3 DNA sequence: TGTGCCTGGGAACGCGAGAGGAGGCAAAATGAAAAACTGTTTTTT. It is translated as CAWERERRQNEKLFF. The full variable domain, rest sourced from reference TRBV30 and TRBJ1-4, is SQTIHQWPATLVQPVGSPLSLECTVEGTSNPNLYWYRQAAGRGLQLLFYSVGIGQISSEVPQNLSASRPQDRQFILSSKKLLLSDSGFYLCAWERERRQNEKLFFGSGTQLSVL.

CDR3 in DNA: TGTGCCAGCAGCATATTCAGCACCATGATGAACACTGAAGCTTTCTTT. Amino acids: CASSIFSTMMNTEAFF. V is TRBV11-3 and J is TRBJ1-1; D uncertain. Germline lookup yields CDR1 SGHNT and CDR2 YENEEA. The V gene lost 5 bases and the J gene lost 0 bases, with 16 bases spanning the gap. The CDR3 is 16 amino acids.

V usage is TRBV11-3 and J usage is TRBJ2-1; 14 positions match TRBD2. The V gene's germline CDR1 is SGHNT and CDR2 YENEEA. This CDR3 region has 17 residues. After removal of 9 bases from V and 16 bases from J, the junction contained 23 bases not matched to a gene. Here the CDR3 reads CASSLLGTSGGYNEEFF. The CDR3 bases are TGTGCCAGTAGCCTCCTAGGGACTAGCGGGGGCTACAATGAGGAATTCTTC.

This clonotype was seen only a few times. At one end, the junction sequence differs from germline, possibly due to a read error. CDR3 protein: CASSLVTDYGYTF. In DNA form, the CDR3 reads TGTGCCAGTAGCTTAGTTACAGACTATGGCTACACCTTC. The J gene is TRBJ1-2, the V gene TRBV11-2; no clear D gene. Germline values: CDR1 SGHAT, CDR2 FQNNGV. The CDR3 runs to 13 residues.

Remarks on this clonotype: One end of the junction is discordant with germline, which a read error may explain. CDR3 amino acids: CASSVLAGAPDTQFF. Written as DNA, the CDR3 is TGTGCCAGCTCCGTTCTAGCGGGGGCTCCAGATACGCAGTTTTTT. J is TRBJ2-3 and V is TRBV12-3 or TRBV12-4, with TRBD2 matching 10 bases. This CDR3 has 15 amino acids.

As regards this clonotype: The junction differs from germline at one of its ends, possibly a read error. This rearrangement joins TRBV5-5 to TRBJ1-6, with TRBD1 identical over 9 bases. Germline CDR1 is SGHKS and CDR2 is YYEKEE (reference sequence). The CDR3 has 14 residues. The CDR3 loop is CACSPGTGSSALHF. For the CDR3, the DNA is TGTGCCTGCAGCCCTGGGACAGGGAGTTCAGCCCTCCACTTT.

This clonotype showed up just once. The conserved closing phenylalanine or tryptophan is absent in this CDR3, likely reflecting a read error. The DNA is left out, because the CDR3 cannot be placed on it with certainty; the CDR3 is given as TCRdb lists it. The CDR3 spells CASSRTVSGEKLFS. The genes are TRBV11-3 and TRBJ1-4; the table's D call, TRBD1, has no DNA check behind it. The CDR3 has 14 residues if both end residues are counted. Germline V CDR1 and CDR2: SGHNT, YENEEA.

A remark on this clonotype: No conserved phenylalanine or tryptophan ends this CDR3, so it is likely a read error. No DNA is shown, since the ends of the CDR3 on it are uncertain; the CDR3 is the one TCRdb lists. The rearrangement joins TRBV29-1 to TRBJ2-6; TRBD2, the table's D call, lacks a check against the DNA. Germline V CDR1 and CDR2: SQVTM, ANQGSEA. The CDR3 is made up of 18 amino acids, end residues included. CDR3 in amino acids: CSVVGERGGPSGGNVLTL.

In the case of this clonotype: One end of the junction is discordant with germline, which a read error may explain. The chain links TRBV29-1 to TRBJ1-1; D ambiguous. CDR1 is SQVTM, CDR2 ANQGSEA, per germline. The CDR3 has 12 residues. The CDR3 DNA follows: TGCAGCGTTGTTATGGGGAATACTGAAACTTTCTTT. It is translated as CSVVMGNTETFF. Drawing the rest from reference TRBV29-1 and TRBJ1-1, the complete variable domain is SAVISQKPSRDICQRGTSLTIQCQVDSQVTMMFWYRQQPGQSLTLIATANQGSEATYESGFVIDKFPISRPNLTFSTLTVSNMSPEDSSIYLCSVVMGNTETFFGQGTRLTVV.

The V call is TRBV29-1, the J call TRBJ2-5; D is possibly TRBD1 (5 bases). CDR1 is SQVTM, CDR2 ANQGSEA, per germline. CDR3 length: 12 amino acids. The CDR3 DNA follows: TGCAGAGGGGAACGTGTGGGGGAGACCCAGTACTTC. It encodes CRGERVGETQYF. Together with reference TRBV29-1 and TRBJ2-5, the CDR3 gives the full variable domain: SAVISQKPSRDICQRGTSLTIQCQVDSQVTMMFWYRQQPGQSLTLIATANQGSEATYESGFVIDKFPISRPNLTFSTLTVSNMSPEDSSIYLCRGERVGETQYFGPGTRLLVL.

Worth noting for this clonotype: One end of the junction is discordant with germline, which a read error may explain. This chain uses TRBV4-2 with TRBJ2-5; the D is unclear. The CDR3 contains 17 residues. Germline values: CDR1 LGHNA, CDR2 YNFKEQ. As DNA, the CDR3 is TGCGCCAGTAGCCCAATGGCCGGAGAAGAATTTGAAGAGACCCAGTACTTC. This gives the protein CASSPMAGEEFEETQYF.

Concerning this clonotype itself: One end of the junction does not line up with germline, which may come from a read error. For the CDR3, the DNA is TGTGACAGCAGCCAAGACCTCTGGGGGGGCGGCGATGAGCAGTTCTTC. It encodes CDSSQDLWGGGDEQFF. This chain uses TRBV4-2 with TRBJ2-1; the D gene is possibly TRBD2 (7 bases). The CDR3 sequence is 16 residues long. Germline CDR1 LGHNA, CDR2 YNFKEQ.

With regard to this clonotype: Mismatch with germline at one junction end may stem from a read error. The chain employs TRBV4-2 and TRBJ1-2, with D uncertain. Germline V gene lookup returns CDR1 LGHNA and CDR2 YNFKEQ. The CDR3 runs 14 residues. The CDR3 here is CASSQDDTNYDYTF. CDR3 bases: TGTGCCAGCAGCCAAGACGATACTAACTATGACTACACCTTC.

Of note for this clonotype: The junction differs from germline at one of its ends, possibly a read error. The chain links TRBV4-1 to TRBJ2-7; no definite D call. The CDR3 loop spans 12 amino acids. Per germline, CDR1 MGHRA and CDR2 YSYEKL. The chain's CDR3 is CASKQSLHEQYF. For the CDR3, the DNA is TGCGCCAGCAAGCAATCCTTACACGAACAGTACTTC.

The chain couples TRBV4-1 to TRBJ2-7; 7 bases are a match to TRBD2. The CDR3 totals 15 residues. The V gene's germline CDR1 is MGHRA and CDR2 YSYEKL. The junction had 10 bases not matched to a gene; V was cut back by 4 bases and J by 4 bases. Written as DNA, the CDR3 is TGCGCCAGCAGCCGTGGACCCAGCGGGAAGTACGAGCAGTACTTC. Protein product: CASSRGPSGKYEQYF.

This clonotype was seen many times. The genes are TRBV5-1 and TRBJ1-4; possible D gene TRBD1, 5 bases. With 1 base removed from V and 1 base from J, the gap between germline ends came to 14 bases. This CDR3 is built from 17 residues. CDR1 is SGHRS and CDR2 is YFSETQ in the germline V gene. In DNA form, the CDR3 reads TGCGCCAGCAGCTTGAGGAGGGGAGAGGGAACTAATGAAAAACTGTTTTTT. This gives the protein CASSLRRGEGTNEKLFF.

As concerns this clonotype: One junction end does not reproduce the germline sequence, and a read error may be involved. The genes are TRBV11-3 and TRBJ2-2; D possibly matches TRBD1 or TRBD2 (5 bases each). The V gene's germline CDR1 is SGHNT and CDR2 YENEEA. The CDR3 is 13 amino acids. The chain's CDR3 is CASSFLDTGELAF. The CDR3 DNA follows: TGTGCCAGTAGCTTCCTGGACACCGGGGAGCTGGCTTTT.